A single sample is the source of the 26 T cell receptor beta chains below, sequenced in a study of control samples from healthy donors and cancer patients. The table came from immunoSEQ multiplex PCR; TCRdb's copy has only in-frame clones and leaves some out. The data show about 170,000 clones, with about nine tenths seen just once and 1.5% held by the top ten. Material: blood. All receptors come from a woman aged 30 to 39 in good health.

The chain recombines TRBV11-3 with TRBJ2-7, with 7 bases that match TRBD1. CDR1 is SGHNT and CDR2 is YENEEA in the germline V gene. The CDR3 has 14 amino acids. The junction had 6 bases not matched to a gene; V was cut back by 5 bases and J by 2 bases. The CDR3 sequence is CASSTRDRAYEQYF. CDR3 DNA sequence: TGTGCCAGCAGCACCCGGGACAGAGCCTACGAGCAGTACTTC. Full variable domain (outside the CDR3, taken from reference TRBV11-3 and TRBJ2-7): EAGVVQSPRYKIIEKKQPVAFWCNPISGHNTLYWYLQNLGQGPELLIRYENEEAVDDSQLPKDRFSAERLKGVDSTLKIQPAELGDSAVYLCASSTRDRAYEQYFGPGTRLTVT.

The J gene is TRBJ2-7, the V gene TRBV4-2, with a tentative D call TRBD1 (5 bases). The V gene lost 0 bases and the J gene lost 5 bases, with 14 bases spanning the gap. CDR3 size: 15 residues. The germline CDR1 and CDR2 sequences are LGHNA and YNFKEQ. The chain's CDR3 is CASSQDNRFGNEQYF. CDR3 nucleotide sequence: TGTGCCAGCAGCCAAGATAACAGGTTTGGAAACGAGCAGTACTTC.

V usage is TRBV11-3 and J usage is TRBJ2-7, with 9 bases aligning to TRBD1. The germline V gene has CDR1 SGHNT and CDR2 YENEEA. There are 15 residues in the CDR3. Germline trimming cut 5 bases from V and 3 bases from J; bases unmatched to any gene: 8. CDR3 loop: CASSPGTGKGYEQYF. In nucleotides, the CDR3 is TGTGCCAGCAGCCCCGGGACAGGGAAAGGCTACGAGCAGTACTTC.

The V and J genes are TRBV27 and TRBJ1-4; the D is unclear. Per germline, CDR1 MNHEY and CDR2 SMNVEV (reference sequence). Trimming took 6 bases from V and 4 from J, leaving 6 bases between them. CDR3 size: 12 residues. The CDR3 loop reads CASRDRNEKLFF. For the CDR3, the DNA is TGTGCCAGCAGGGACCGTAATGAAAAACTGTTTTTT.

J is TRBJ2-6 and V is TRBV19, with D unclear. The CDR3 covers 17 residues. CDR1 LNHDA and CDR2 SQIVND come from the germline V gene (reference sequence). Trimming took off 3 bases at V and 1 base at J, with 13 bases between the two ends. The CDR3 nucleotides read TGTGCCAGTAGTATGGTTCATACCCAATCTGGGGCCAACGTCCTGACTTTC. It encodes CASSMVHTQSGANVLTF.

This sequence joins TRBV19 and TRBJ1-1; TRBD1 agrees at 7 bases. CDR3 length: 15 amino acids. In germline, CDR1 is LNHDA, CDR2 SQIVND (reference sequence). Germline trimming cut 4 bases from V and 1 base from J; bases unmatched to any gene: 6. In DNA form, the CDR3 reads TGTGCCAGTAGTACCCCGGGACAGAGGAACACTGAAGCTTTCTTT. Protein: CASSTPGQRNTEAFF.

The CDR3 is CASSFGQGARLDTEAFF. The CDR3 DNA sequence: TGTGCCAGCAGCTTCGGACAGGGGGCGAGGTTGGACACTGAAGCTTTCTTT. This sequence joins TRBV7-9 and TRBJ1-1, with 11 bases that match TRBD1. The CDR3 contains 17 residues. Germline CDR1 SEHNR, CDR2 FQNEAQ (reference sequence). The ends lost 3 bases at V and 3 bases at J; junction bases unmatched: 9.

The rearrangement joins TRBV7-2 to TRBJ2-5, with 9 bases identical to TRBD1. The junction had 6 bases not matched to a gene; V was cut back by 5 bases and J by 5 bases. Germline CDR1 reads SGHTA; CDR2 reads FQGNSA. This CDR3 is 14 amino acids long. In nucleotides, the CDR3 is TGTGCCAGCAGCCCCATGACAGGGGGGGAGACCCAGTACTTC. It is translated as CASSPMTGGETQYF.

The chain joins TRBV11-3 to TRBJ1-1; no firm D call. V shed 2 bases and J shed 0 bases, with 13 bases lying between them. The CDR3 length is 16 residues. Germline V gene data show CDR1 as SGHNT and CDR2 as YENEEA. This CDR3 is CASSLPRFRMNTEAFF. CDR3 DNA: TGTGCCAGCAGCTTACCGCGGTTCCGTATGAACACTGAAGCTTTCTTT.

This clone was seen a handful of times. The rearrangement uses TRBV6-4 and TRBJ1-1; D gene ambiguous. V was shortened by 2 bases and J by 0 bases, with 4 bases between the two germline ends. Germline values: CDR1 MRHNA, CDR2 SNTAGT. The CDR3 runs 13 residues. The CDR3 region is CASSDRMNTEAFF. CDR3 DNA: TGTGCCAGCAGTGACAGGATGAACACTGAAGCTTTCTTT.

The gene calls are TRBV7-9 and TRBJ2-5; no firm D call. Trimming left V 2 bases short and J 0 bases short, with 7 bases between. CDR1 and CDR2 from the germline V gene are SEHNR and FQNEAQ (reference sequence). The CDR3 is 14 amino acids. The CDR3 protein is CASSLSGHQETQYF. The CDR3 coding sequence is TGTGCCAGCAGCTTATCGGGCCACCAAGAGACCCAGTACTTC.

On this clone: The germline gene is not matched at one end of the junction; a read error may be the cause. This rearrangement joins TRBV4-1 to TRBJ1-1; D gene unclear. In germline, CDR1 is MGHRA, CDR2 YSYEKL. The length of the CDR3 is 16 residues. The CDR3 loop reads CASSQGQTIMNTEVFF. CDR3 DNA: TGCGCCAGCAGCCAAGGCCAAACTATCATGAACACTGAAGTTTTCTTT.

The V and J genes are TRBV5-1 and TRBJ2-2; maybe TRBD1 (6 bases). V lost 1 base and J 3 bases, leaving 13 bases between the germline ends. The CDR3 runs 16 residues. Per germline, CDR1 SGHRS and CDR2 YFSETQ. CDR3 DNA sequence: TGCGCCAGCAGCTTGATTGGGGACATATACACCGGGGAGCTGTTTTTT. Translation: CASSLIGDIYTGELFF.

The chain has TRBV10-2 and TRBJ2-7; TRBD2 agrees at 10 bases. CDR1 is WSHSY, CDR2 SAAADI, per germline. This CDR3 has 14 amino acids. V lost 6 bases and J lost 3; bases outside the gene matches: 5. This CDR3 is CASRPGLALYEQYF. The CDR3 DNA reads TGCGCCAGCAGACCGGGACTAGCGCTCTACGAGCAGTACTTC.

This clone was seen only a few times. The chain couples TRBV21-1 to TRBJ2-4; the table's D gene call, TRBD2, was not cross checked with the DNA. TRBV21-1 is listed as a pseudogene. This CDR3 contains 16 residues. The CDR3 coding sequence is TGTGCCAGCAGCAAAGCGAGGGGACTAGCGGCAAACATTCAGTACTTC. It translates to CASSKARGLAANIQYF.

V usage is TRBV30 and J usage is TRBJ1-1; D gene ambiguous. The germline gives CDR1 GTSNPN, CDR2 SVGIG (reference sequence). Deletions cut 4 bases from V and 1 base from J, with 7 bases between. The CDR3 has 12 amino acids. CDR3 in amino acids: CAWNDGNTEAFF. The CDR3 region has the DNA TGTGCCTGGAACGACGGGAACACTGAAGCTTTCTTT.

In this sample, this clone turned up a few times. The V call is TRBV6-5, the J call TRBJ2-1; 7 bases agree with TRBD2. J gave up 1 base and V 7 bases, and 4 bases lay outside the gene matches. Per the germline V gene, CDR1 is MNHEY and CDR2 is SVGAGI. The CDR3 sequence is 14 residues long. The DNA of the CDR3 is TGTGCCAGCACGGCTAGCGGATCCTACAATGAGCAGTTCTTC. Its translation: CASTASGSYNEQFF.

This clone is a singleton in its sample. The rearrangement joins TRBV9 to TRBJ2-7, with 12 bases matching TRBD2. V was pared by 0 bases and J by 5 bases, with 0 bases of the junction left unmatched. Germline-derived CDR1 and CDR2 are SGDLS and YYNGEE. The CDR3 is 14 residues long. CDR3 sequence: CASSVGTSGDEQYF. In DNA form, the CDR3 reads TGTGCCAGCAGCGTAGGGACTAGCGGGGACGAGCAGTACTTC.

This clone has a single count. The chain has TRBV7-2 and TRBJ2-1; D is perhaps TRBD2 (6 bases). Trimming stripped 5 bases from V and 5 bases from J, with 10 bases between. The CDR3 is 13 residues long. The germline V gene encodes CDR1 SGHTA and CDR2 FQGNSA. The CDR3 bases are TGTGCCAGCAGCCCGGGACTTAACAATGAGCAGTTCTTC. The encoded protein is CASSPGLNNEQFF. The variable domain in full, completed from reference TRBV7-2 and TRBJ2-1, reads GAGVSQSPSNKVTEKGKDVELRCDPISGHTALYWYRQSLGQGLEFLIYFQGNSAPDKSGLPSDRFSAERTGGSVSTLTIQRTQQEDSAVYLCASSPGLNNEQFFGPGTRLTVL.

CDR3 region: CASRESGGEYNEQFF. The CDR3 region has the DNA TGCGCCAGCCGAGAGTCGGGGGGGGAATACAATGAGCAGTTCTTC. This sequence joins TRBV10-2 and TRBJ2-1, with 8 positions matching TRBD2. The CDR3 spans 15 residues. Trimming removed 8 bases from V and 4 bases from J; junction bases left unmatched: 10. Germline lookup yields CDR1 WSHSY and CDR2 SAAADI.

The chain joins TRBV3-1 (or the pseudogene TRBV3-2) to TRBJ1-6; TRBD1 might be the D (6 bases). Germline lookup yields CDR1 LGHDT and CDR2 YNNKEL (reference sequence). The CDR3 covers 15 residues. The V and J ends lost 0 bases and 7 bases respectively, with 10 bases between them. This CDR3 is CASSQEGDRNSPLHF. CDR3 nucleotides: TGTGCCAGCAGCCAAGAGGGAGACAGGAATTCACCCCTCCACTTT.

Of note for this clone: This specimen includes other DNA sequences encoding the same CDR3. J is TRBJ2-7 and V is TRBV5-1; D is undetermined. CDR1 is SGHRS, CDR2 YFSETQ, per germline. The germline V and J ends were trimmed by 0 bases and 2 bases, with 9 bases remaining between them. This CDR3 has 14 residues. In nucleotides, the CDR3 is TGCGCCAGCAGCTTGGGTTTGGGGACCTACGAGCAGTACTTC. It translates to CASSLGLGTYEQYF.

CDR3 in DNA: TGCGCCAGCAGCCGGGGGACACCGGACTCTGGAAACACCATATATTTT. Its translation: CASSRGTPDSGNTIYF. The genes are TRBV5-1 and TRBJ1-3, with D possibly being TRBD1 (6 bases). The CDR3 is 16 residues long. The germline V and J ends were trimmed by 4 bases and 0 bases, with 14 bases remaining between them. CDR1 and CDR2 from the germline V gene are SGHRS and YFSETQ. Full variable domain (outside the CDR3, taken from reference TRBV5-1 and TRBJ1-3): KAGVTQTPRYLIKTRGQQVTLSCSPISGHRSVSWYQQTPGQGLQFLFEYFSETQRNKGNFPGRFSGRQFSNSRSEMNVSTLELGDSALYLCASSRGTPDSGNTIYFGEGSWLTVV.

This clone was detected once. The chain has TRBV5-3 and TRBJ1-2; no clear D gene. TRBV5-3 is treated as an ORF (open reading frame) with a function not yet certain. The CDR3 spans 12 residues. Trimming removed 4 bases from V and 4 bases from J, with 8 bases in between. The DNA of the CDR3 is TGTGCCAGAAGCCCCGGACGCTATGGCTACACCTTC. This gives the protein CARSPGRYGYTF.

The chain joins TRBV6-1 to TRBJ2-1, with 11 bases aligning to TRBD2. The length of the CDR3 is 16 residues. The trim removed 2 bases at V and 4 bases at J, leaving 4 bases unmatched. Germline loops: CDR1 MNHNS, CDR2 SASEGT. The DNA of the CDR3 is TGTGCCAGCAGTGAATTAGCTAGCGGGGGGTACAATGAGCAGTTCTTC. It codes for CASSELASGGYNEQFF.

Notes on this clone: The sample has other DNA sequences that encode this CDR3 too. The CDR3 sequence: CASSESSGSSYEQYF. The CDR3 DNA sequence: TGTGCCAGCAGTGAAAGTTCGGGGAGCTCCTACGAGCAGTACTTC. The gene calls are TRBV6-1 and TRBJ2-7; perhaps TRBD2 as D (5 bases). CDR1 and CDR2 from the germline V gene are MNHNS and SASEGT. The V end lost 2 bases, the J end lost 0 bases, and 11 bases lay between the germline ends. The CDR3 sequence is 15 residues long.